A selection of T cell receptor beta chains follows, all from one sample in a study of radiotherapy plus CTLA-4 blockade in lung cancer. The protocol was immunoSEQ multiplex PCR, while the TCRdb copy is restricted to in-frame clones and leaves out a portion. Found here are tens of thousands of clones, around four fifths of them singletons; the top ten hold about 6.7%. The sequencing used peripheral blood, collected from a patient treated with radiotherapy plus ipilimumab. These receptors all stem from a human donor with non-small cell lung cancer who had a complete response to radiotherapy plus ipilimumab. Each CDR3 is given with its conserved first and last residue.

V gene: TRBV27
J gene: TRBJ1-1
CDR3 protein: CASSPSVGTEAFF

V gene: TRBV2
J gene: TRBJ1-2
CDR3 protein: CASSESGYGYTF

V gene: TRBV11-2
J gene: TRBJ2-5
CDR3 protein: CASSFFRGQETQYF

V gene: TRBV6-5
J gene: TRBJ1-5
CDR3 protein: CASSRDRLSNQPQHF

V gene: TRBV5-5
J gene: TRBJ1-3
CDR3 protein: CASSLMGTDSGNTIYF

V gene: TRBV5-4
J gene: TRBJ1-2
CDR3 protein: CASSRYRDAYGYTF

V gene: TRBV27
J gene: TRBJ2-7
CDR3 protein: CASSFNRRSYEQYF

V gene: TRBV7-9
J gene: TRBJ2-3
CDR3 protein: CASSWTSSTDTQYF

V gene: TRBV27
J gene: TRBJ1-4
CDR3 protein: CASSSALGATNEKLFF

V gene: TRBV18
J gene: TRBJ1-2
CDR3 protein: CASSPQGGQSYGYTF

V gene: TRBV6-5
J gene: TRBJ1-4
CDR3 protein: CASSFRGRSEKLFF

V gene: TRBV27
J gene: TRBJ1-5
CDR3 protein: CASSLRYRGSNQPQHF

V gene: TRBV4-3
J gene: TRBJ2-2
CDR3 protein: CASSHYPRGTGELFF

V gene: TRBV27
J gene: TRBJ2-1
CDR3 protein: CASSLEAANNEQFF

V gene: TRBV18
J gene: TRBJ2-5
CDR3 protein: CASSPGRGLETQYF

V gene: TRBV7-6
J gene: TRBJ2-2
CDR3 protein: CASRTSSGGLTGELFF